This record concerns one T cell receptor (beta chain) sequence. The data were produced by immunoSEQ multiplex PCR, yet TCRdb's version contains in-frame clones alone and is incomplete. In the table there are roughly 45,000 clones, more than 80% of which are singletons. These data are taken from a study of control samples from healthy donors and cancer patients. CDR1 SGHDT and CDR2 YYEEEE come from the germline V gene. The CDR3 has 12 residues. The V end was cut by 5 bases, the J end by 7 bases, with 9 bases between. The source is a young man with colorectal cancer. The rearrangement uses TRBV5-6 and TRBJ2-2; D is unresolved. Material: PBMCs. Here the CDR3 reads CASSLSVGELFF. The CDR3 bases are TGTGCCAGCAGTCTCTCGGTCGGGGAGCTGTTTTTT.